Described below is a single TCR beta chain sequence and its context. The antigen remains unidentified. The data were taken from a study of shared clonotypes between healthy human individuals. Study context: Per donor, three plates held CD4 naive cells, three held CD4 memory, two held CD8 naive and one held CD8 memory.

All the donors were Caucasian adults who lived in Nashville, Tennessee. The investigators split CD4+ cells into a CD45RA+ naive subset and a CD45RA-negative memory subset. Germline V gene lookup returns CDR1 MDHEN and CDR2 SYDVKM. V lost 6 bases and J 0 bases, leaving 17 bases between the germline ends. This CDR3 is 17 amino acids long. Clones were sequenced by immunoSEQ multiplex PCR, and TCRdb holds only the in-frame ones, with some missing. The data show approximately 1,500,000 clones, roughly 96% seen once. Findings and caveats of the study: Richness estimates generally favored naive over memory subsets.

Sequencing input: naive CD4+ T cells sorted from blood. Regarding subset: CD45RA+ positively selected. The chain employs TRBV28 and TRBJ1-4, with a possible D match to TRBD1 (6 bases). The clonotype was recovered from a young man in good health. Here the CDR3 DNA reads TGTGCCAGCAGCCTCCCCCAAGGACAGTCAACTAATGAAAAACTGTTTTTT. Its translation is CASSLPQGQSTNEKLFF.